This record covers a single TCR beta chain. Antigen specificity is unknown. This table comes from immunoSEQ multiplex PCR, and its TCRdb copy is limited to in-frame clones, with some not included. The top ten clones hold over 1% of a sample with about 130,000 clones, 89% of them seen once. Germline assignment: CDR1 SGHTA and CDR2 FQGTGA. Losses at the gene ends were 5 bases for V and 9 bases for J; bases not matched to a gene: 6. The CDR3 is made up of 14 amino acids. The source of the sample is a study of cytomegalovirus exposure and HLA in healthy donors. Study summary: It was reported in a later analysis that the same platform had been used for the 100 to 150 validation repertoires as for the 550 to 700 first-cohort repertoires. Findings and limits, study-wide: The study designated 150 or so TCR beta chains cytomegalovirus-associated. TCR sequences were mostly rare, though some public TCRs occurred in many donors.

The chain uses TRBV7-3 and TRBJ1-6; 8 positions agree with TRBD1. The sample was PBMCs. This TCR derives from a woman aged 18-30 years in good health and CMV-seronegative. CDR3 sequence: CASSPTGAGSPLHF. CDR3 bases: TGTGCCAGCAGCCCGACAGGGGCGGGTTCACCCCTCCACTTT.